Sequencing of this TCR beta chain was carried out in a study of neurological immune-mediated disorders. Regarding the study as a whole: The study found no CDR3 amino acid sequences shared by expanded clones across subjects, suggesting private repertoires in all groups.

From 15-18 subjects, each sequencing run yielded over 190 million TCR-beta sequences. TCRdb processed the 5' RACE reads anew with MiXCR; each CDR3 protein has one entry. Here the sample spans around 50,000 distinct CDR3 sequences, about 12% being singletons. This CDR3 comprises 12 residues. V shed 5 bases and J shed 5 bases, with 10 bases lying between them. CDR1 SGHDT and CDR2 YYEEEE come from the germline V gene. This clonotype was counted many times. The antigen is unknown. Indicated time point: longitudinal time-point 2. This clonotype originated in a male donor with HTLV-1-associated myelopathy (HAM/TSP). The rearrangement links TRBV5-6 to TRBJ1-2; no reliable D call. Sample: PBMCs. The CDR3 nucleotides read TGTGCCAGCAGTTACCGCACGTATGGCTACACCTTC. It yields the protein CASSYRTYGYTF.